The sequence of this T cell receptor beta chain was determined in a study of T-cell memory formation after mild COVID-19. As for the study in general: Clusters of TCRs were largely donor specific.

Findings and limits, study-wide: Clones that contracted from day 15 to 85 had balanced CD4/CD8; later expanders were CD4+ biased. Pre-infection memory carried some responding clones, suggesting that cross-reactive memory joined.

This CDR3 contains 14 residues. Trimming shortened V by 6 bases and J by 0 bases, and 9 bases separated the two germline ends. In germline, CDR1 is KGHSH, CDR2 LQKENI. TCRdb processed the 5' RACE reads anew with MiXCR; each CDR3 protein has one entry. The sample yields some 450,000 distinct CDR3 sequences, under 20% seen once. On this clonotype itself: Its antigen is undetermined.

The specimen was PBMCs or a T cell subset sorted from them (not recorded which). The chain is built from TRBV18 and TRBJ2-1; D remains ambiguous. The sequence came from a man in his late teens or twenties who had mild COVID-19 (a few samples of this study predate the infection). Cell type and time point are not known. The CDR3 spells CASSSVNSYNEQFF. The DNA for the CDR3 is TGTGCCAGCTCGTCGGTAAACTCCTACAATGAGCAGTTCTTC.